The rows below give T cell receptor beta chains drawn from one sample of a study of T cells in Graves' hyperthyroidism and ophthalmopathy. MiXCR, applied by TCRdb to the multiplex PCR reads, yields one record per CDR3 protein. Among 300,000 to 450,000 distinct CDR3 sequences listed, about 15% were seen once. Source material: blood. These receptors all come from a woman aged 55-70 years with Graves' hyperthyroidism. Both conserved end residues are part of each CDR3. The order of the fields is D gene, V gene, CDR3 length, J gene, clone size, CDR3 DNA, CDR3 protein. The D gene is left open where the match is weak. The size field is filled for only some rows; it gives once, few, many or a size class.

TRBD1	TRBV9	16	TRBJ2-3	.	TGTGCCAGCAGCGTAGCTCCGGGACAGGGGGGAGATACGCAGTATTTT	CASSVAPGQGGDTQYF
TRBD2	TRBV6-1	16	TRBJ2-7	few	TGTGCCAGCATTAAAAACCCTAGCGGGGGGGACTACGAGCAGTACTTC	CASIKNPSGGDYEQYF
TRBD2	TRBV2	13	TRBJ2-1	many	TGTGCCAGCGGGACTAGAGGGTTCAATGAGCAGTTCTTC	CASGTRGFNEQFF
.	TRBV2	14	TRBJ1-3	once	TGTGCCAGCAGTGAGAGCAGCTCTGGAAACACCATATATTTT	CASSESSSGNTIYF
TRBD1	TRBV6-7	12	TRBJ2-7	.	TGTGCCAGCGAGGGACAGGTCTCCGAGCAGTACTTC	CASEGQVSEQYF
.	TRBV2	15	TRBJ2-1	many	TGTGCCAGCAGTGTTTCTCCGGGACATAGCAATGAGCAGTTCTTC	CASSVSPGHSNEQFF
TRBD1	TRBV29-1	17	TRBJ2-3	.	TGCAGCGCCCGTAAGGACAGGGGGCTAGTTAGCACAGATACGCAGTATTTT	CSARKDRGLVSTDTQYF
.	TRBV20-1	12	TRBJ2-5	many	TGCAGTGTGGGGACTCGAAGGGAGACCCAGTACTTC	CSVGTRRETQYF
.	TRBV6-5	14	TRBJ2-7	few	TGTGCCAGCAGTTACTCGAGGGTGTCGGTCGAGCAGTACTTC	CASSYSRVSVEQYF
.	TRBV29-1	13	TRBJ2-2	.	TGCAGCGTTGATTCGGGGAACACCGGGGAGCTGTTTTTT	CSVDSGNTGELFF
.	TRBV6-2/TRBV6-3	15	TRBJ2-6	many	TGTGCCAGCATGTTTTCAGGGCCGGGTGCCAACGTCCTGACTTTC	CASMFSGPGANVLTF
.	TRBV29-1	10	TRBJ2-1	many	TGCAGCGTTTCTACGGCTGAGCAGTTCTTC	CSVSTAEQFF
TRBD1	TRBV28	15	TRBJ2-5	many	TGTGCCAGCAGTTTATGGGGGACAGCTCAAGAGACCCAGTACTTC	CASSLWGTAQETQYF
.	TRBV6-1	13	TRBJ2-5	many	TGTGCCAGCAGTGGACGGTTCCAAGAGACCCAGTACTTC	CASSGRFQETQYF
TRBD2	TRBV7-8	16	TRBJ2-2	many	TGTGCCAGCAGCTTAGGACTAGCGGGTAACACCGGGGAGCTGTTTTTT	CASSLGLAGNTGELFF
TRBD1	TRBV24-1	15	TRBJ2-1	many	TGTGCCACCAGTGATTTGAGGCAGACAGGGGACGAGCAGTTCTTC	CATSDLRQTGDEQFF
.	TRBV11-1	18	TRBJ1-1	many	TGTGCCAGCAGCTTATATGACCTCGGACAGCCTTTTAACACTGAAGCTTTCTTT	CASSLYDLGQPFNTEAFF
.	TRBV7-3	16	TRBJ2-7	many	TGTGCCAGCAGCTTAGGGGCGGCTAGCGGACAGTACGAGCAGTACTTC	CASSLGAASGQYEQYF
.	TRBV28	14	TRBJ2-7	many	TGTGCCATAAACAGTGGGACGAGGGCCTACGAGCAGTACTTC	CAINSGTRAYEQYF
.	TRBV5-4	13	TRBJ2-7	few	TGTGCCAGCAGCTTATCCACCTGGGGTGAGCAGTACTTC	CASSLSTWGEQYF
.	TRBV7-9	15	TRBJ1-1	.	TGTGCCAGCAGACCTTGGGGGCTCATTCCCACTGAAGCTTTCTTT	CASRPWGLIPTEAFF
.	TRBV11-2	13	TRBJ2-1	many	TGTGCCACCTCGGGGTTGACCTACAATGAGCAGTTCTTC	CATSGLTYNEQFF
TRBD1	TRBV7-2	12	TRBJ2-7	many	TGTGCCAGCAGTTACAGGGGAAACGAGCAGTACTTC	CASSYRGNEQYF
TRBD2	TRBV6-6	17	TRBJ2-5	many	TGTGCCAGCAGTTACTCGTTTATTAGCGGGTTCCAAGAGACCCAGTACTTC	CASSYSFISGFQETQYF
.	TRBV2	9	TRBJ2-7	.	TGTGCCAGCGGGAAGGAGAAGTACTTC	CASGKEKYF
.	TRBV5-5	16	TRBJ2-2	many	TGTGCCAGCAGCTTGCCAGGAGGACCGAACACCGGGGAGCTGTTTTTT	CASSLPGGPNTGELFF
TRBD1	TRBV10-3	15	TRBJ1-5	many	TGTGCCATCAGTGAGTATGGACAGGCCACCGTGCCCCAGCATTTT	CAISEYGQATVPQHF
.	TRBV6-1	13	TRBJ1-4	many	TGTGCCAGCAGCGGAGGGCGGGATGAAAAACTGTTTTTT	CASSGGRDEKLFF
.	TRBV20-1	15	TRBJ2-1	few	TGCAGTGCTCGAGGCGGAGGCACCCATATAGTTGAGCAGTTCTTC	CSARGGGTHIVEQFF
.	TRBV6-5	19	TRBJ1-6	many	TGTGCCAGCAGTTACTCCCCTCAGGGGCCTAGCTCCTATAATTCACCCCTCCACTTT	CASSYSPQGPSSYNSPLHF
.	TRBV5-6	14	TRBJ1-4	.	TGTGCCAGCAGCCCTCTTGGAGGGATCGAAAAACTGTTTTTT	CASSPLGGIEKLFF
.	TRBV5-4	15	TRBJ1-1	few	TGTGCCAGCAGCCCGAAACAGGGTGAGAGCACTGAAGCTTTCTTT	CASSPKQGESTEAFF
.	TRBV5-4	14	TRBJ1-1	few	TGTGCCAGCAGCTTGGGACGGGAGAACACTGAAGCTTTCTTT	CASSLGRENTEAFF
TRBD2	TRBV30	16	TRBJ2-3	many	TGTGCCTGGAGTGCGGGACTAGTACCTGGCACAGATACGCAGTATTTT	CAWSAGLVPGTDTQYF
.	TRBV27	15	TRBJ1-4	.	TGTGCCAGCAGTTCTCTCTCCCGGGGTAATGAAAAACTGTTTTTT	CASSSLSRGNEKLFF
.	TRBV2	13	TRBJ2-7	many	TGTGCCAGCAGCGGCAGGGGAAACTACGAGCAGTACTTC	CASSGRGNYEQYF
.	TRBV30	13	TRBJ1-2	many	TGTGCCTGGAGGGGAGTGGGGGAGGATGGCTACACCTTC	CAWRGVGEDGYTF
.	TRBV12-5	15	TRBJ1-2	many	TGTGCTAGTGGTTTGGTACTCGGTCATAACTATGGCTACACCTTC	CASGLVLGHNYGYTF
TRBD1	TRBV18	13	TRBJ1-2	many	TGTGCCAGCTCACGGGACAGGGACTATGGCTACACCTTC	CASSRDRDYGYTF
.	TRBV10-1	14	TRBJ2-3	.	TGCGCCAGCAGTGAGTCGGGGGTCGCAGATACGCAGTATTTT	CASSESGVADTQYF
.	TRBV9	14	TRBJ1-4	few	TGTGCCAGCAGCGAGGGGGTGTCGAATGAAAAACTGTTTTTT	CASSEGVSNEKLFF
TRBD2	TRBV28	16	TRBJ2-7	many	TGTGCCAGCAGTTCCTTTGGTAGCGGGGTTCCCTACGAGCAGTACTTC	CASSSFGSGVPYEQYF
TRBD2	TRBV6-1	17	TRBJ2-7	many	TGTGCCAGCAGTTCCGTACCCCGGGACTATGCCATATACGAGCAGTACTTC	CASSSVPRDYAIYEQYF
.	TRBV9	15	TRBJ2-3	few	TGTGCCAGCAGCCTCCGGGATACCCACACAGATACGCAGTATTTT	CASSLRDTHTDTQYF
.	TRBV28	15	TRBJ1-1	few	TGTGCCAGCAGGACCGGAGTGGGGGAGGCCACTGAAGCTTTCTTT	CASRTGVGEATEAFF
TRBD2	TRBV30	13	TRBJ2-3	many	TGTGCCTGGACGGGAGGGGGTGCAGATACGCAGTATTTT	CAWTGGGADTQYF
TRBD2	TRBV28	14	TRBJ2-7	many	TGTGCCAGCAGTTTAGTAGCGGGAACCTACGAGCAGTACTTC	CASSLVAGTYEQYF
.	TRBV2	13	TRBJ1-5	many	TGTGCCAGCATGGACATTAGCAATCAGCCCCAGCATTTT	CASMDISNQPQHF
.	TRBV11-2	14	TRBJ1-1	many	TGTGCCAGCAGCTTAGCTGGTTACCACACTGAAGCTTTCTTT	CASSLAGYHTEAFF
.	TRBV24-1	18	TRBJ2-3	many	TGTGCCACCAGTGATCCCGACTTTGACGGCAGAAGCACAGATACGCAGTATTTT	CATSDPDFDGRSTDTQYF
.	TRBV27	15	TRBJ1-1	.	TGTGCCAGCAGCCTGGGGGGGGGCTGGGACACTGAAGCTCTCTTT	CASSLGGGWDTEALF
TRBD2	TRBV7-8	16	TRBJ2-7	.	TGTGCCAGCAGCTTAGGCGCGGGAGAATTTTCTCGGGAGCAGTACTTC	CASSLGAGEFSREQYF
TRBD2	TRBV18	19	TRBJ2-2	.	TGTGCCAGCTCACCACGCGGACTAGCGGGAGTCGCGGGGACCGGGGAGCTGTTTTTT	CASSPRGLAGVAGTGELFF
.	TRBV2	19	TRBJ2-7	many	TGTGCCAGCAGTGAAGCGCTTCTGGGGCCAGGTGGTAGAAACTACGAGCAGTACTTC	CASSEALLGPGGRNYEQYF
.	TRBV18	13	TRBJ2-7	.	TGTGCCAGCTCACCATCACAGGGAGGCGAGCAGTACTTC	CASSPSQGGEQYF
.	TRBV6-5	17	TRBJ1-4	many	TGTGCCAGCAGTTACCGGGCTGGTGGGGGGCTGCGGGAAAAACTGTTTTTT	CASSYRAGGGLREKLFF
TRBD2	TRBV5-6	15	TRBJ2-7	.	TGTGCCAGCAGCTGGGGGGGGACTATTCACTACGAGCAGTACTTC	CASSWGGTIHYEQYF